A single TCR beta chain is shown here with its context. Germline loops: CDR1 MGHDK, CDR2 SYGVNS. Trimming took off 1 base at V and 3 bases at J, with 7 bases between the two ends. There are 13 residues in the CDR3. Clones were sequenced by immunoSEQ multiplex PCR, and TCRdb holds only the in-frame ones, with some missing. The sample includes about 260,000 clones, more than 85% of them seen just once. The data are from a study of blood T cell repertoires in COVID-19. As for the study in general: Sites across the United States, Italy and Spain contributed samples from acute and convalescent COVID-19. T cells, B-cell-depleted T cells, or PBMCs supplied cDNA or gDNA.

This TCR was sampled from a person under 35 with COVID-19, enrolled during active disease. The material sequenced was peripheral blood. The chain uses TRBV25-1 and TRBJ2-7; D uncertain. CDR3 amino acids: CASSESPSYEQYF. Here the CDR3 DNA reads TGTGCCAGCAGTGAATCCCCCAGCTACGAGCAGTACTTC.